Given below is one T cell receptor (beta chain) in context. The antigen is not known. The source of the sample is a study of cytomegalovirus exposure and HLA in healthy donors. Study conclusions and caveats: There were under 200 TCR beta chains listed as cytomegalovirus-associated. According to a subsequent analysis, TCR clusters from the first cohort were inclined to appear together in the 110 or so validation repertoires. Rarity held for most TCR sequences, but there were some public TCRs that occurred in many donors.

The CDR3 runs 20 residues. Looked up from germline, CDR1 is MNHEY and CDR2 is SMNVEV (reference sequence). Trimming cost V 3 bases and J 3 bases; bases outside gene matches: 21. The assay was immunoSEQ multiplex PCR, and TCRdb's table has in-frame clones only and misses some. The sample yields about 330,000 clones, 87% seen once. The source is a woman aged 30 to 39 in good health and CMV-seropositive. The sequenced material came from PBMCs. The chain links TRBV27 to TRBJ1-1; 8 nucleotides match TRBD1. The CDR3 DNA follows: TGTGCCAGCAGTTTTAGGGGAAAACAGGGGGAAAAGTCTGGGTACACTGAAGCTTTCTTT. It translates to CASSFRGKQGEKSGYTEAFF.